These T cell receptor beta chains were read from a single sample in a study of T cell changes during pregnancy in multiple sclerosis. This table comes from immunoSEQ multiplex PCR, and its TCRdb copy is limited to in-frame clones, with some not included. The sample contains approximately 89,000 clones, 94% of which appear only once. Sequenced here: peripheral blood, sampled after pregnancy. The receptors derive from a female donor in good health, enrolled as a control in a pregnancy study. CDR3s include the opening cysteine and the closing phenylalanine or tryptophan. A D gene is named only where the DNA matches it firmly. Size values are once, few and many counts, or a class for expanded clones, and some rows have none.

>NA|NA|TRBJ1-6|TRBV5-1
TGCGCCAGCAGCTGGGGCCTTACGACAGCGACAAATTCACCCCTCCACTTT
CASSWGLTTATNSPLHF
>NA|NA|TRBJ2-3|TRBV30
TGTGCCTGGAGTGCGGGGGATCACACAGATACGCAGTATTTT
CAWSAGDHTDTQYF
>few|TRBD1|TRBJ2-2|TRBV29-1
TGCAGCGGGCTGGGGACAGGGGACAACACCGGGGAGCTGTTTTTT
CSGLGTGDNTGELFF
>NA|TRBD1|TRBJ2-7|TRBV2
TGTGCCAGCACTAAGGGGGCGGCCTACGAGCAGTACTTC
CASTKGAAYEQYF
>NA|TRBD1|TRBJ1-6|TRBV5-1
TGCGCCAGCAGCTTGGCGGGACAGGGACGATCACCCCTCCACTTT
CASSLAGQGRSPLHF
>NA|NA|TRBJ2-7|TRBV9
TGTGCCAGCAGCGTAGGAGGGAGGTCCAACGAGCAGTACTTC
CASSVGGRSNEQYF
>NA|NA|TRBJ1-1|TRBV4-1
TGCGCCAGCAGCCAGGAGGGACCGAGATACACTGAAGCTTTCTTT
CASSQEGPRYTEAFF
>NA|NA|TRBJ2-6|TRBV4-2
TGTGCCAGCAGCCAAAAAAATTTAGAGCTATCTGGGGCCAACGTCCTGACTTTC
CASSQKNLELSGANVLTF
>once|NA|TRBJ1-5|TRBV9
TGTGCCAGCAGCGACGGGACACAAAGTAATCAGCCCCAGCATTTT
CASSDGTQSNQPQHF
>once|TRBD1|TRBJ1-4|TRBV7-9
TGTGCCAGCAGCTCCGGACAGGGGACGAATGAAAAACTGTTTTTT
CASSSGQGTNEKLFF
>NA|TRBD2|TRBJ2-1|TRBV5-1
TGCGCCAGCAGCTTGGTGGTAGCGGGAGACGATGAGCAGTTCTTC
CASSLVVAGDDEQFF
>NA|NA|TRBJ1-5|TRBV10-1
TGCGCCAGCAGGGATGGCCTAGAGCCCCAGCATTTT
CASRDGLEPQHF
>NA|NA|TRBJ1-2|TRBV20-1
TGCAGTGCTAAGCCCTCGAAGGGCTACACCTTC
CSAKPSKGYTF
>NA|NA|TRBJ2-3|TRBV7-2
TGTGCCAGCAGCTTCGGGGGAGCAGATACGCAGTATTTT
CASSFGGADTQYF
>NA|NA|TRBJ2-2|TRBV28
TGTGCCGCATCATCCACAGGGTCGGGCACCGGGGAGCTGTTTTTT
CAASSTGSGTGELFF
>NA|NA|TRBJ2-3|TRBV9
TGTGCCAGCAGCGTGCGGGGATATACAGATACGCAGTATTTT
CASSVRGYTDTQYF
>NA|NA|TRBJ1-2|TRBV5-1
TGCGCCAGCAGCTTCGGGACAAGCTATGGCTACACCTTC
CASSFGTSYGYTF
>NA|TRBD2|TRBJ2-5|TRBV7-6
TGTGCCAGCAGCTTAGTCCCTAGCGGGAGTCGTGGAGAGACCCAGTACTTC
CASSLVPSGSRGETQYF
>NA|NA|TRBJ1-2|TRBV2
TGTGCCAGCAGTCAACAGGATTTAAACTATGGCTACACCTTC
CASSQQDLNYGYTF
>few|TRBD1|TRBJ1-5|TRBV19
TGTGCCAGTAGTTTCCGGGACAGTAATCAGCCCCAGCATTTT
CASSFRDSNQPQHF
>NA|TRBD1|TRBJ2-3|TRBV10-3
TGTGCCGTCCGCTCGGCACAGGGGCGAACAGATACGCAGTATTTT
CAVRSAQGRTDTQYF
>NA|TRBD1|TRBJ2-3|TRBV25-1
TGTGCCAGCGGAAGACAGGGAACAGATACGCAGTATTTT
CASGRQGTDTQYF
>NA|TRBD1|TRBJ1-5|TRBV19
TGTGCCAGTCCCGACAGGGGAGGCAATCAGCCCCAGCATTTT
CASPDRGGNQPQHF
>few|TRBD1|TRBJ1-1|TRBV14
TGTGCCAGCAGTCACAGGGGGCCGGTGCACACTGAAGCTTTCTTT
CASSHRGPVHTEAFF
>NA|NA|TRBJ1-5|TRBV28
TGTGCCAGCAGGACTCGGACTAATCAGCCCCAGCATTTT
CASRTRTNQPQHF
>NA|NA|TRBJ2-4|TRBV25-1
TGTGCCAGCAGTGACAATTATGCGGACATTCAGTACTTC
CASSDNYADIQYF